This TCR beta chain comes out of a study of blood T cell repertoires in COVID-19. Study in general: Spain, Italy and the United States supplied samples that represented acute and convalescent COVID-19.

Germline V lookup: CDR1 MNHEY, CDR2 SVGAGI. The CDR3 is 13 amino acids. V lost 7 bases to trimming and J lost 10 bases, with 14 bases between them. Original data processing: Reference gene primer amplification gave nucleated cell count estimates. Generated by immunoSEQ multiplex PCR, the TCRdb table keeps only in-frame clones and is missing some. V, J and clone size derive from that table, while D and trimming were established from the DNA sequence. This sample has roughly 230,000 clones, with around 83% found just once. The TCR comes from a middle-aged man with active or convalescent COVID-19. The chain combines TRBV6-5 with TRBJ1-6, with D uncertain. Material: peripheral blood. The CDR3 DNA sequence: TGTGCCAGCACCCACGGGTATGAATCACCCCTCCACTTT. Translated: CASTHGYESPLHF.